The 2 T cell receptor beta chains below were found in one sample sequenced in a study of Graves' ophthalmopathy and Graves' hyperthyroidism. TCR beta CDR3 regions were amplified from RNA transcripts. First-round RT-PCR employed HTBI primers, with a second-round multiplex PCR after it. TCRdb independently ran MiXCR on the multiplex PCR reads; one entry per CDR3 protein. The table lists 660,000 or so distinct CDR3 sequences, more than 40% of them singletons. The sequencing sample was made of peripheral blood. These receptors were taken from an adult man with Graves' ophthalmopathy.

Notes on this clonotype: A much larger clone lies one base from this, so it may be a read error. V and J are TRBV25-1 and TRBJ1-3; perhaps TRBD1 as D (5 bases). Germline CDR1 reads MGHDK; CDR2 reads SYGVNS. The CDR3 is 15 residues long. The CDR3 coding sequence is TGCGCCAGCAGCCAAGGAACAGGATTCGGAAACACCATATATTTT. Encoded protein: CASSQGTGFGNTIYF. The full variable domain, rest sourced from reference TRBV25-1 and TRBJ1-3, is EADIYQTPRYLVIGTGKKITLECSQTMGHDKMYWYQQDPGMELHLIHYSYGVNSTEKGDLSSESTVSRIRTEHFPLTLESARPSHTSQYLCASSQGTGFGNTIYFGEGSWLTVV.

This CDR3 reads CASSVWASSYEQYF. The CDR3 DNA sequence: TGTGCCAGCAGTGTTTGGGCGAGCTCCTACGAGCAGTACTTC. The chain recombines TRBV25-1 with TRBJ2-7, with D unresolved. Germline CDR1 MGHDK, CDR2 SYGVNS. The V gene lost 4 bases and the J gene lost 0 bases, with 10 bases spanning the gap. The CDR3 runs 14 residues.